The 30 T cell receptor beta chains below were found in one sample sequenced in a study of T cells in localized non-small cell lung cancer. Only in-frame clones appear in the TCRdb table, and some are missing; sequencing was by immunoSEQ multiplex PCR. There are some 39,000 clones in the sample; around 86% occur only once, and 4.5% to 6% lies in the top ten. This material consisted of peripheral blood mononuclear cells, taken before any cancer treatment. The receptors derive from a male donor at least 60 years old with stage II lung adenocarcinoma.

The chain couples TRBV15 to TRBJ2-7; D gene uncertain. Germline V gene data show CDR1 as LNHNV and CDR2 as YYDKDF (reference sequence). The CDR3 length is 14 residues. V dropped 1 base and J dropped 0 bases, with 7 bases sitting between them. CDR3 residues: CATSRGVDSYEQYF. CDR3 bases: TGTGCCACCAGCAGAGGGGTGGACTCCTACGAGCAGTACTTC.

This chain links TRBV7-9 with TRBJ1-4, with no clear D. The CDR3 totals 13 residues. CDR1 is SEHNR and CDR2 is FQNEAQ in the germline V gene (reference sequence). The CDR3 loop is CAYQPAGNEKLFF. CDR3 DNA sequence: TGTGCTTACCAACCGGCGGGGAATGAAAAACTGTTTTTT.

The V and J genes are TRBV2 and TRBJ1-1; 8 nucleotides align to TRBD1. The germline V gene encodes CDR1 SNHLY and CDR2 FYNNEI. This CDR3 region has 13 residues. The V and J ends lost 8 bases and 8 bases, in that order; junction bases with no gene match: 10. DNA of the CDR3: TGTGCCAGCGGAATCGACAGGGGACAGGAAGCTTTCTTT. It yields the protein CASGIDRGQEAFF.

The V gene is TRBV19, the J gene TRBJ2-3; D is uncertain. Germline V gene lookup returns CDR1 LNHDA and CDR2 SQIVND (reference sequence). The CDR3 totals 17 residues. V lost 8 bases and J lost 1, with 22 bases in between. The CDR3 protein is CASGRLGSGERTDTQYF. Here the CDR3 DNA reads TGTGCCAGTGGCCGACTCGGTTCAGGCGAGCGCACAGATACGCAGTATTTT. The full variable domain, rest sourced from reference TRBV19 and TRBJ2-3, is DGGITQSPKYLFRKEGQNVTLSCEQNLNHDAMYWYRQDPGQGLRLIYYSQIVNDFQKGDIAEGYSVSREKKESFPLTVTSAQKNPTAFYLCASGRLGSGERTDTQYFGPGTRLTVL.

The chain carries TRBV5-1 and TRBJ2-3; D remains unclear. Trimming pared 10 bases from V and 2 bases from J, leaving 14 bases between. This CDR3 has 13 residues. CDR1 SGHRS and CDR2 YFSETQ come from the germline V gene. DNA of the CDR3: TGCGCCGCCCGACAAGGGAACACAGATACGCAGTATTTT. Translating gives CAARQGNTDTQYF.

The rearrangement uses TRBV6-1 and TRBJ2-1, with D possibly being TRBD1 (7 bases). The V and J ends lost 3 bases and 5 bases respectively, with 11 bases between them. The CDR3 runs to 14 residues. Germline V gene data show CDR1 as MNHNS and CDR2 as SASEGT. The CDR3 sequence is CASSEAGGHNEQFF. The CDR3 DNA reads as TGTGCCAGCAGTGAGGCAGGGGGGCACAATGAGCAGTTCTTC.

The chain has TRBV19 and TRBJ1-2, with a tentative D call TRBD1 (6 bases). Germline V lookup: CDR1 LNHDA, CDR2 SQIVND (reference sequence). The CDR3 length is 13 residues. Trimming took 0 bases from V and 8 from J, leaving 10 bases between them. The CDR3 is CASSIDGQMGYTF. The CDR3 region has the DNA TGTGCCAGTAGTATAGATGGACAGATGGGCTACACCTTC.

The chain has TRBV5-4 and TRBJ2-1; 12 bases are a match to TRBD2. Germline values: CDR1 SGHNT, CDR2 YYREEE (reference sequence). The CDR3 is made up of 14 amino acids. The V segment lost 4 bases and the J segment 7 bases; nucleotides outside the gene matches: 3. In DNA form, the CDR3 reads TGTGCCAGCAGCCCGACTAGCGGGAGAAATGAGCAGTTCTTC. This codes for CASSPTSGRNEQFF.

The genes are TRBV5-1 and TRBJ2-1; 7 bases align to TRBD2. Germline trimming cut 2 bases from V and 6 bases from J; bases unmatched to any gene: 8. The CDR3 consists of 15 residues. The V gene's germline CDR1 is SGHRS and CDR2 YFSETQ. Written as DNA, the CDR3 is TGCGCCAGCAGCTTAGGGGACTATACATCCAATGAGCAGTTCTTC. Translation gives CASSLGDYTSNEQFF.

This chain joins TRBV19 and TRBJ2-3; 7 bases match TRBD1. The CDR3 runs 14 residues. CDR1 is LNHDA and CDR2 is SQIVND in the germline V gene (reference sequence). The J segment lost 4 bases and the V segment lost 5 bases, leaving 6 bases of the junction unmatched. The CDR3 sequence is CASSPRGSSDTQYF. For the CDR3, the DNA is TGTGCCAGTAGTCCCAGGGGGTCGTCAGATACGCAGTATTTT.

This chain uses TRBV10-3 with TRBJ2-3; the match to TRBD2 covers 13 bases. The CDR3 totals 14 residues. CDR1 is ENHRY and CDR2 is SYGVKD in the germline V gene. J gave up 4 bases and V 10 bases, and 5 bases lay outside the gene matches. CDR3 nucleotide sequence: TGTGCCACAGGGACTAGCGGGAAGTCAGATACGCAGTATTTT. Residues: CATGTSGKSDTQYF.

J is TRBJ2-3 and V is TRBV2, with D tentatively TRBD1 or TRBD2 (6 bases each). V dropped 5 bases and J dropped 5 bases, with 14 bases sitting between them. Germline V lookup: CDR1 SNHLY, CDR2 FYNNEI. The CDR3 covers 14 residues. CDR3 sequence (DNA): TGTGCCAGCAGTCTACGGGGGCTGGAAGATACGCAGTATTTT. Its translation is CASSLRGLEDTQYF.

This chain links TRBV28 with TRBJ1-1; no clear D gene. Germline V gene lookup returns CDR1 MDHEN and CDR2 SYDVKM. This CDR3 is built from 14 residues. Trimming left V 2 bases short and J 7 bases short, with 14 bases between. CDR3 sequence (DNA): TGTGCCAGCAGTTTACCTCGCGGACGCGGTGAAGCTTTCTTT. The encoded protein is CASSLPRGRGEAFF.

V usage is TRBV5-4 and J usage is TRBJ2-3; 13 bases match TRBD2. Germline CDR1 and CDR2: SGHNT and YYREEE (reference sequence). V was pared by 0 bases and J by 3 bases, with 4 bases of the junction left unmatched. This CDR3 comprises 17 residues. CDR3 residues: CASSLETTSGRTDTQYF. The DNA for the CDR3 is TGTGCCAGCAGCTTGGAAACGACTAGCGGGAGGACAGATACGCAGTATTTT.

V and J are TRBV30 and TRBJ1-5; D remains ambiguous. Trimming shortened V by 1 base and J by 2 bases, and 6 bases separated the two germline ends. CDR1 and CDR2 from the germline V gene are GTSNPN and SVGIG (reference sequence). CDR3 size: 13 residues. CDR3 in DNA: TGTGCCTGGAGTGGGGTCGGCAATCAGCCCCAGCATTTT. Translating gives CAWSGVGNQPQHF. The full variable domain, rest sourced from reference TRBV30 and TRBJ1-5, is SQTIHQWPATLVQPVGSPLSLECTVEGTSNPNLYWYRQAAGRGLQLLFYSVGIGQISSEVPQNLSASRPQDRQFILSSKKLLLSDSGFYLCAWSGVGNQPQHFGDGTRLSIL.

V usage is TRBV5-4 and J usage is TRBJ2-3; no definite D call. Trimming pared 4 bases from V and 5 bases from J, leaving 11 bases between. The CDR3 totals 13 residues. CDR1 is SGHNT and CDR2 is YYREEE in the germline V gene (reference sequence). In nucleotides, the CDR3 is TGTGCCAGCAGCCCGGACGTTAAAGATACGCAGTATTTT. This encodes CASSPDVKDTQYF.

The sample holds one count of this clone. The J gene is TRBJ2-2, the V gene TRBV7-6, with 10 nucleotides matching TRBD2. Germline V gene data show CDR1 as SGHVS and CDR2 as FNYEAQ. This CDR3 has 18 residues. Germline trimming cut 1 base from V and 1 base from J; bases unmatched to any gene: 6. DNA for the CDR3: TGTGCCAGCAGCTTAGTCGGTAGCGGGAGGATGAACACCGGGGAGCTGTTTTTT. Translation gives CASSLVGSGRMNTGELFF.

The chain is built from TRBV2 and TRBJ1-2; D unclear. The CDR3 sequence is 14 residues long. The germline gives CDR1 SNHLY, CDR2 FYNNEI. Trimming removed 8 bases from V and 8 bases from J, with 21 bases in between. CDR3 amino acids: CASSTTPQVGGYTF. The CDR3 coding sequence is TGTGCCAGCTCAACAACACCGCAGGTCGGCGGCTACACCTTC.

The chain couples TRBV6-5 to TRBJ2-1; D call uncertain. V lost 8 bases and J 9 bases, leaving 14 bases between the germline ends. In germline, CDR1 is MNHEY, CDR2 SVGAGI. The CDR3 runs to 12 residues. CDR3 loop: CASGTTGGEQFF. CDR3 nucleotide sequence: TGTGCCAGCGGAACGACTGGCGGTGAGCAGTTCTTC.

The rearrangement uses TRBV6-1 and TRBJ1-2; perhaps TRBD1 as D (6 bases). Germline values: CDR1 MNHNS, CDR2 SASEGT. CDR3 length: 15 amino acids. V was trimmed by 7 bases and J by 4 bases, leaving 19 bases between them. The CDR3 region has the DNA TGTGCCAGCACTGGAAACTTACAGGGTTTCTATGGCTACACCTTC. This translates into CASTGNLQGFYGYTF.

The chain is built from TRBV19 and TRBJ2-2; 7 bases agree with TRBD1. This CDR3 has 14 residues. Germline assignment: CDR1 LNHDA and CDR2 SQIVND (reference sequence). Trimming removed 6 bases from V and 1 base from J; junction bases left unmatched: 2. The CDR3 DNA reads TGTGCCAGTAGGAGACAGGGGAACACCGGGGAGCTGTTTTTT. Its protein is CASRRQGNTGELFF.

The gene calls are TRBV9 and TRBJ1-3, with D unresolved. The germline CDR1 and CDR2 sequences are SGDLS and YYNGEE. The V end lost 1 base, the J end lost 4 bases, and 12 bases lay between the germline ends. There are 15 residues in the CDR3. The CDR3 reads CASSVQAQGGNTIYF. CDR3 bases: TGTGCCAGCAGCGTACAGGCCCAAGGCGGAAACACCATATATTTT.

The genes are TRBV30 and TRBJ2-5, with 10 bases fitting TRBD2. The CDR3 extends over 12 amino acids. Germline values: CDR1 GTSNPN, CDR2 SVGIG (reference sequence). V lost 4 bases and J lost 10; bases outside the gene matches: 6. The CDR3 spells CAWTVAGGGQYF. CDR3 bases: TGTGCCTGGACAGTAGCGGGAGGAGGCCAGTACTTC. The full variable domain, rest sourced from reference TRBV30 and TRBJ2-5, is SQTIHQWPATLVQPVGSPLSLECTVEGTSNPNLYWYRQAAGRGLQLLFYSVGIGQISSEVPQNLSASRPQDRQFILSSKKLLLSDSGFYLCAWTVAGGGQYFGPGTRLLVL.

The rearrangement joins TRBV9 to TRBJ2-2; possible D gene TRBD2, 7 bases. Germline CDR1 is SGDLS and CDR2 is YYNGEE. V dropped 2 bases and J dropped 5 bases, with 16 bases sitting between them. CDR3 length: 16 residues. Written as DNA, the CDR3 is TGTGCCAGCAGCGTTCTTGGAGGGGGGGTAACCGGGGAGCTGTTTTTT. Its protein product is CASSVLGGGVTGELFF.

The rearrangement uses TRBV11-2 and TRBJ2-1; perhaps TRBD1 as D (6 bases). This CDR3 is 15 amino acids long. V was clipped by 0 bases and J by 3 bases, with 9 bases between them. CDR1 is SGHAT and CDR2 is FQNNGV in the germline V gene. CDR3: CASSLEGAVYNEQFF. The CDR3 bases are TGTGCCAGCAGCTTAGAGGGGGCGGTCTACAATGAGCAGTTCTTC.

This clone was seen a single time. The CDR3 nucleotides are TGTGCCAGCAGCGTCGGACCTACGAACACTGAAGCTTTCTTT. Translation gives CASSVGPTNTEAFF. This chain uses TRBV9 with TRBJ1-1; unclear D gene. Trimming pared 2 bases from V and 1 base from J, leaving 9 bases between. Germline CDR1 SGDLS, CDR2 YYNGEE. The CDR3 totals 14 residues.

The chain is built from TRBV10-3 and TRBJ1-2; TRBD1 is a possible D gene (6 bases). V dropped 2 bases and J dropped 7 bases, with 11 bases sitting between them. Germline-derived CDR1 and CDR2 are ENHRY and SYGVKD. The CDR3 extends over 13 amino acids. The CDR3 loop is CAISETGQSGYTF. CDR3 nucleotide sequence: TGTGCCATCAGTGAGACCGGACAGAGTGGCTACACCTTC.

In DNA form, the CDR3 reads TGTGCCAGCAGCCGGGATCCCGGGAGTTACAATGAGCAGTTCTTC. Amino acid sequence: CASSRDPGSYNEQFF. The chain employs TRBV28 and TRBJ2-1; maybe TRBD2 (6 bases). Germline V gives CDR1 MDHEN, CDR2 SYDVKM. V was trimmed by 6 bases and J by 4 bases, leaving 16 bases between them. The CDR3 runs to 15 residues.

This clone appeared once. The V and J genes are TRBV5-4 and TRBJ2-3; 10 positions match TRBD1. The CDR3 is 15 residues long. Germline CDR1 SGHNT, CDR2 YYREEE (reference sequence). V shed 4 bases, J shed 6 bases, and the junction held 8 bases outside the gene matches. The CDR3 bases are TGTGCCAGCAGCCGCCCCGGGACAGGGGCCGATACGCAGTATTTT. Translating it yields CASSRPGTGADTQYF.

The DNA for the CDR3 is TGTGCCAGTAGTATGGGGACGGTCTCCTACGAGCAGTACTTC. It encodes CASSMGTVSYEQYF. The genes are TRBV19 and TRBJ2-7; D assignment may be TRBD1 or TRBD2 (5 bases each). This CDR3 has 14 residues. Trimming left V 3 bases short and J 0 bases short, with 9 bases between. The germline gives CDR1 LNHDA, CDR2 SQIVND (reference sequence).